This T cell receptor (beta chain) was found in a study of CD8+ T cells in alopecia areata. Study information: Those treated were given oral tofacitinib at 5 to 10 mg twice daily. It was 6 to 18 months of tofacitinib, and then there were 6 months off drug. Study outcomes and limitations: Sequences from scalp samples also cover resident alphabeta T cells of normal skin. Possibly because of HLA-related factors, TCR sharing was less clear across patients than in mice.

Reverse transcription of extracted RNA yielded cDNA, which provided the sequencing template. The repertoire was sequenced with immunoSEQ multiplex PCR; TCRdb's copy has only in-frame clones and lacks some. The profile shows about 180,000 clones, around 60% of them singletons. CDR1 and CDR2 from the germline V gene are MNHEY and SVGAGI. Deletions cut 0 bases from V and 12 bases from J, with 8 bases between. The CDR3 runs 11 residues. Remarks on this clone: Its antigen is currently unknown.

The sequenced sample was CD4+ T cells sorted from blood, obtained at week 0. The gene calls are TRBV6-5 and TRBJ1-2; possibly TRBD1 for D (6 bases). The sequence derives from a human donor with alopecia areata. The CDR3 region has the DNA TGTGCCAGCAGTTACTCTGGGACACACACCTTC. This codes for CASSYSGTHTF.